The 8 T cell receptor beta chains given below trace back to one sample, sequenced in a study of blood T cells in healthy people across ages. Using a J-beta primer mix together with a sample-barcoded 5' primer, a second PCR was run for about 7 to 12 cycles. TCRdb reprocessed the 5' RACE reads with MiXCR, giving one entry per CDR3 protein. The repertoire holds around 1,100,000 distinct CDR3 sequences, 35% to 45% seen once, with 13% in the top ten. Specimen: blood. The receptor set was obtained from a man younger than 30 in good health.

Here the CDR3 reads CASSVEGGRTDTQYF. As DNA, the CDR3 is TGTGCCAGCAGCGTAGAAGGGGGGAGGACAGATACGCAGTATTTT. This chain uses TRBV9 with TRBJ2-3; D is possibly TRBD1 or TRBD2 (6 bases each). The germline CDR1 and CDR2 sequences are SGDLS and YYNGEE. This CDR3 comprises 15 residues. V lost 0 bases to trimming and J lost 3 bases, with 11 bases between them.

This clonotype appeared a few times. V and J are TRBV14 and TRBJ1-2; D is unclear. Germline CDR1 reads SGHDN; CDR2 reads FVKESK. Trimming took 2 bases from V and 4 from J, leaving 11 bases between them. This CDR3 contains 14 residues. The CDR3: CASSQWASLYGYTF. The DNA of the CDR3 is TGTGCCAGCAGCCAATGGGCCAGCCTCTATGGCTACACCTTC.

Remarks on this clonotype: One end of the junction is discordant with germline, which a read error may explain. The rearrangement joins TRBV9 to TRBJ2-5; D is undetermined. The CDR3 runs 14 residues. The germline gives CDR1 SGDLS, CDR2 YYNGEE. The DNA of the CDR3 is TGTGCCGGCAGCGTAGGGCTCCTCCAAGAGACCCAGTACTTC. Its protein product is CAGSVGLLQETQYF. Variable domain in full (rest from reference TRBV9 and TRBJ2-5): DSGVTQTPKHLITATGQRVTLRCSPRSGDLSVYWYQQSLDQGLQFLIQYYNGEERAKGNILERFSAQQFPDLHSELNLSSLELGDSALYFCAGSVGLLQETQYFGPGTRLLVL.

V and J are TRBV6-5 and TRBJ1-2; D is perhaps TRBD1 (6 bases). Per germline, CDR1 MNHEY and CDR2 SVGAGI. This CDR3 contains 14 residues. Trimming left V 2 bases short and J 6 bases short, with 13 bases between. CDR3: CASSYTGTINGYTF. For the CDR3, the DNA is TGTGCCAGCAGTTACACCGGGACAATAAATGGCTACACCTTC.

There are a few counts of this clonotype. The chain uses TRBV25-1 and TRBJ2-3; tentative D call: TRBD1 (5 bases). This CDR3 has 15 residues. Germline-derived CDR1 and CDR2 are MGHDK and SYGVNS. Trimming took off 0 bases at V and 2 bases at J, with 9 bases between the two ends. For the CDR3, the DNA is TGTGCCAGCAGTGAATATCGCAGGGACACAGATACGCAGTATTTT. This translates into CASSEYRRDTDTQYF.

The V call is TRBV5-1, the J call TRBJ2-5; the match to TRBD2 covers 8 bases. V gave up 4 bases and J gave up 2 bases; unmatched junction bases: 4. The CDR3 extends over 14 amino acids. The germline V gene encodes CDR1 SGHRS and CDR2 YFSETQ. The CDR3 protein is CASSAGTRQETQYF. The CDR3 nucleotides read TGCGCCAGCAGCGCCGGGACTAGACAAGAGACCCAGTACTTC.

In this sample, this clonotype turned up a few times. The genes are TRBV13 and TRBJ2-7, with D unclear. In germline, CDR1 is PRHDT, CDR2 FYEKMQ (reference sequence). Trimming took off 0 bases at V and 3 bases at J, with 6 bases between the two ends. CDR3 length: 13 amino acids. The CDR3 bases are TGTGCCAGCAGCTTAGGCGACCACTACGAGCAGTACTTC. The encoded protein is CASSLGDHYEQYF.

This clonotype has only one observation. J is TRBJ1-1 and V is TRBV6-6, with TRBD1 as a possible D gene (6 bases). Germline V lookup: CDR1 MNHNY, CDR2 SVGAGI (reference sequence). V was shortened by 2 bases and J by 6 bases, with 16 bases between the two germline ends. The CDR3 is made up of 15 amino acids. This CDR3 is CASSYQGQGSSEAFF. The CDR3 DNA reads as TGTGCCAGCAGTTACCAGGGTCAGGGGTCCTCTGAAGCTTTCTTT.